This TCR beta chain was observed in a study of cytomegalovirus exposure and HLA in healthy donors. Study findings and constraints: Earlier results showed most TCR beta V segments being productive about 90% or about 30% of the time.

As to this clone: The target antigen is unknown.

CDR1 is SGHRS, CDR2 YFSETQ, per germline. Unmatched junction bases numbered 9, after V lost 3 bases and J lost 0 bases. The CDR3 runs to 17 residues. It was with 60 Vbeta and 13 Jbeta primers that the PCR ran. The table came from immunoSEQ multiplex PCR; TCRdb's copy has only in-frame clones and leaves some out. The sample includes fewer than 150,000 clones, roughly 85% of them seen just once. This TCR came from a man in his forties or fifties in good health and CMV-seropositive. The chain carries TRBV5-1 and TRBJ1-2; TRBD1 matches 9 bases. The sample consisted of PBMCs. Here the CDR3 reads CASSSGTGLIANYGYTF. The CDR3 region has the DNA TGCGCCAGCAGCTCCGGGACAGGGCTTATTGCTAACTATGGCTACACCTTC.